This is a list of T cell receptor beta chains from one sample in a study of T-cell memory formation after mild COVID-19. Via MiXCR, TCRdb re-called the 5' RACE reads, giving one row per CDR3 protein. The sample lists around 150,000 distinct CDR3 sequences; roughly 15% were seen once. Specimen: PBMCs or a T cell subset sorted from them (not recorded which). Receptor source: an adult woman who had mild COVID-19 (a few samples of this study predate the infection). Cell type and time point are not known. Both conserved end residues are part of each CDR3. D genes are given only for firm matches. Rows give clone size only sometimes, using once, few, many, or a class for an expanded clone.

size | J | V | D | CDR3 | DNA
few | TRBJ1-1 | TRBV15 | - | CATSRSYGKSTEAFF | TGTGCCACCAGCAGATCCTATGGGAAATCCACTGAAGCTTTCTTT
- | TRBJ2-1 | TRBV5-1 | - | CASSLWGDEQFF | TGCGCCAGCAGCTTGTGGGGCGATGAGCAGTTCTTC
few | TRBJ2-1 | TRBV20-1 | - | CSARSRTGAYNEQFF | TGCAGTGCTAGGTCCAGGACCGGGGCCTACAATGAGCAGTTCTTC
- | TRBJ2-7 | TRBV4-1 | - | CASSQEEWSYEQYF | TGCGCCAGCAGCCAAGAGGAGTGGTCCTACGAGCAGTACTTC
- | TRBJ1-1 | TRBV6-2/TRBV6-3 | - | CASRDLPAEAFF | TGTGCCAGCCGGGACCTCCCAGCTGAAGCTTTCTTT
few | TRBJ2-1 | TRBV5-1 | - | CASSPQPRWDEQFF | TGCGCCAGCAGCCCCCAGCCCCGTTGGGATGAGCAGTTCTTC
few | TRBJ2-7 | TRBV4-1 | TRBD2 | CASSQGRGTYEQYF | TGCGCCAGCAGCCAAGGGCGGGGGACCTACGAGCAGTACTTC
- | TRBJ2-3 | TRBV20-1 | - | CSASDRTASTDTQYF | TGCAGTGCTAGTGACCGAACGGCGAGCACAGATACGCAGTATTTT
- | TRBJ2-7 | TRBV24-1 | - | CATSDSQTGRYEQYF | TGTGCCACCAGTGATTCTCAGACAGGGAGGTACGAGCAGTACTTC
many | TRBJ2-1 | TRBV7-9 | - | CASSLGGAGPTYNEQFF | TGTGCCAGCAGCTTAGGTGGCGCGGGTCCCACCTACAATGAGCAGTTCTTC
few | TRBJ2-7 | TRBV7-3 | - | CASSTGSGEQYF | TGTGCCAGCAGCACCGGTTCGGGCGAGCAGTACTTC
few | TRBJ1-2 | TRBV4-2 | TRBD1 | CASSQEEPSGGPYGYTF | TGTGCCAGCAGCCAGGAAGAGCCATCAGGGGGTCCCTATGGCTACACCTTC
few | TRBJ1-1 | TRBV27 | - | CASSFRGGGEAFF | TGTGCCAGCAGTTTCCGGGGAGGCGGGGAAGCTTTCTTT
few | TRBJ2-3 | TRBV29-1 | - | CSVESGAVLDTQYF | TGCAGCGTTGAATCGGGAGCGGTCTTGGATACGCAGTATTTT
- | TRBJ2-3 | TRBV6-2/TRBV6-3 | TRBD2 | CASRFTVSGALTDTQYF | TGTGCCAGCAGATTTACTGTGAGCGGGGCGCTTACAGATACGCAGTATTTT
few | TRBJ1-2 | TRBV20-1 | - | CSAVTMGAHGYTF | TGCAGTGCCGTAACTATGGGGGCCCATGGCTACACCTTC
- | TRBJ2-5 | TRBV7-7 | - | CASSFSATRGETQYF | TGTGCTAGCAGCTTCAGTGCGACTAGAGGAGAGACCCAGTACTTC
few | TRBJ2-6 | TRBV2 | - | CASSEGGHSGANVLTF | TGTGCCAGCAGTGAGGGGGGACACTCTGGGGCCAACGTCCTGACTTTC
many | TRBJ2-5 | TRBV6-5 | TRBD1 | CASSYSPGQGETQYF | TGTGCCAGCAGTTACTCACCGGGACAGGGAGAGACCCAGTACTTC
few | TRBJ1-1 | TRBV29-1 | - | CSVEGFGAENTEAFF | TGCAGCGTTGAAGGTTTCGGGGCCGAGAACACTGAAGCTTTCTTT
- | TRBJ2-5 | TRBV7-7 | TRBD2 | CASSLGLAGSQETQYF | TGTGCTAGCAGCTTAGGACTAGCGGGGTCCCAAGAGACCCAGTACTTC
few | TRBJ2-7 | TRBV13 | - | CASSLGMGRGYEQYF | TGTGCCAGCAGCTTAGGTATGGGCAGGGGCTACGAGCAGTACTTC
- | TRBJ2-3 | TRBV9 | TRBD1 | CASSVRDRGTDTQYF | TGTGCCAGCAGCGTCCGGGACAGGGGCACAGATACGCAGTATTTT
few | TRBJ2-1 | TRBV3-1 | - | CASSHFEVNEQFF | TGTGCCAGCAGCCACTTCGAGGTCAATGAGCAGTTCTTC
- | TRBJ2-2 | TRBV19 | - | CASSRREYTGELFF | TGTGCCAGTAGTAGGAGGGAGTACACCGGGGAGCTGTTTTTT
- | TRBJ2-7 | TRBV14 | - | CASSLQEGGPYEQYF | TGTGCCAGCAGCCTTCAGGAAGGAGGGCCCTACGAGCAGTACTTC
- | TRBJ1-5 | TRBV19 | - | CASSWQGRASNQPQHF | TGTGCCAGTAGTTGGCAGGGGAGAGCGAGCAATCAGCCCCAGCATTTT
- | TRBJ2-5 | TRBV15 | TRBD2 | CATSSPSLAGWGETQYF | TGTGCCACCAGCAGCCCATCACTAGCGGGGTGGGGAGAGACCCAGTACTTC
- | TRBJ1-1 | TRBV5-1 | - | CASSLGGEAFF | TGCGCCAGCAGCTTGGGGGGTGAAGCTTTCTTT
- | TRBJ2-2 | TRBV6-2/TRBV6-3 | TRBD2 | CASSYSRTSVNTGELFF | TGTGCCAGCAGTTACTCACGGACTAGCGTAAACACCGGGGAGCTGTTTTTT
- | TRBJ2-1 | TRBV4-1 | - | CASSQDWAEQFF | TGCGCCAGCAGCCAAGATTGGGCCGAGCAGTTCTTC
many | TRBJ2-3 | TRBV3-1 | - | CASSPRWTEFTDTQYF | TGTGCCAGCAGCCCCCGATGGACCGAGTTCACAGATACGCAGTATTTT
- | TRBJ2-5 | TRBV7-6 | - | CASSRPNGVQETQYF | TGTGCCAGCAGCCGTCCTAACGGGGTCCAAGAGACCCAGTACTTC
few | TRBJ2-7 | TRBV5-4 | TRBD1 | CASSSRTGFYEQYF | TGTGCCAGCAGCTCCAGGACAGGATTCTACGAGCAGTACTTC
few | TRBJ2-3 | TRBV20-1 | - | CSARHQSTDTQYF | TGCAGTGCTAGACACCAGAGCACAGATACGCAGTATTTT
few | TRBJ2-7 | TRBV4-3 | - | CASSQGGLGDPYSYEQYF | TGCGCCAGCAGCCAAGGGGGCTTGGGGGATCCCTACTCCTACGAGCAGTACTTC
- | TRBJ1-1 | TRBV6-5 | TRBD1 | CASSSSGGYATEAFF | TGTGCCAGCAGTTCCTCAGGGGGCTATGCCACTGAAGCTTTCTTT
many | TRBJ2-1 | TRBV5-1 | - | CASSPGVGLDEQFF | TGCGCCAGCAGCCCTGGGGTAGGGTTGGATGAGCAGTTCTTC
- | TRBJ2-3 | TRBV2 | TRBD2 | CASSEALLAGEADTQYF | TGTGCCAGCAGTGAGGCTCTACTAGCGGGAGAGGCAGATACGCAGTATTTT
- | TRBJ2-1 | TRBV4-2 | TRBD2 | CASSQDGTSGGSEQFF | TGTGCCAGCAGCCAAGACGGGACTAGCGGGGGCTCTGAGCAGTTCTTC
few | TRBJ2-2 | TRBV12-3/TRBV12-4 | - | CASSLPGQAAGGELFF | TGTGCCAGCAGTTTGCCGGGGCAGGCGGCCGGCGGGGAGCTGTTTTTT
few | TRBJ1-2 | TRBV12-3/TRBV12-4 | - | CASSFGGLGYGYTF | TGTGCCAGCAGTTTCGGGGGGCTCGGCTATGGCTACACCTTC